This TCR beta chain was found in a study of T cell responses to AZD1222 COVID-19 vaccine. Whole-study findings and limits: Receipt of two AZD1222 doses was followed by a rise in Spike-specific TCR breadth and depth.

Produced via immunoSEQ multiplex PCR; TCRdb's table is partial and in-frame only. The sample has about 59,000 clones, 84% seen once. CDR3 length: 16 residues. The germline V gene encodes CDR1 SGHNT and CDR2 YYREEE (reference sequence). V lost 0 bases and J lost 3; bases outside the gene matches: 2. With respect to this clone: Its antigen is still unknown.

The J gene is TRBJ2-1, the V gene TRBV5-4; 11 bases map to TRBD2. The sequence came from an adult in good health. Here the sequenced sample was peripheral blood, taken on day 0 of AZD1222 vaccination. CDR3 DNA sequence: TGTGCCAGCAGCTTGGGACTAGCGGGGAACTACAATGAGCAGTTCTTC. Translating it yields CASSLGLAGNYNEQFF.